These T cell receptor beta chains were read from a single sample in a study of cytomegalovirus exposure and HLA in healthy donors. Assay used: immunoSEQ multiplex PCR; TCRdb lists only in-frame clones, some missing. The sample shows over 200,000 clones, roughly 88% of them seen only once. Sample: PBMCs. The receptors stem from a woman in her twenties or thirties in good health and CMV-seropositive. CDR3s include the opening cysteine and the closing phenylalanine or tryptophan. Fields, in order: CDR3 DNA, CDR3 protein, D gene, J gene, clone size, V gene. The D gene is left open where the match is weak. Only some rows state a clone size, as once, few, many or a class for expanded clones.

TGTGCCAGACACTACAGCTACACCTTC	CARHYSYTF	NA	TRBJ1-2	NA	TRBV6-4
TGTGCCAGCAGCTTAGGTGGAGGGACGAACTCTGGGGCCAACGTCCTGACTTTC	CASSLGGGTNSGANVLTF	NA	TRBJ2-6	few	TRBV7-2
TGCGCCAGCAGCCCCCGACTGGGGACAGGGGACTCTGGGGCCAACGTCCTGACTTTC	CASSPRLGTGDSGANVLTF	TRBD1	TRBJ2-6	NA	TRBV5-1
TGTGCCACCCGCCGGGACAGGGGTGTAGATACGCAGTATTTT	CATRRDRGVDTQYF	TRBD1	TRBJ2-3	NA	TRBV19
TGTGCCAGTAGTGTGTCAGGGTATAGCAATCAGCCCCAGCATTTT	CASSVSGYSNQPQHF	NA	TRBJ1-5	NA	TRBV19
TGTGCCAGCAGCTTAGGGGTGGGACACTTCTACGAGCAGTACTTC	CASSLGVGHFYEQYF	NA	TRBJ2-7	NA	TRBV7-9
TGCGCCAGCAGCCAAGGAGCGGCAGGGAGCAACTATGGCTACACCTTC	CASSQGAAGSNYGYTF	NA	TRBJ1-2	NA	TRBV4-3
TGTGCCTCCTACTCGTGGGGGTTTGGAAACACCATATATTTT	CASYSWGFGNTIYF	NA	TRBJ1-3	NA	TRBV6-1
TGTGCCAGCAGCCCGGGACAGGCTTGCGACGAGCAGTACTTC	CASSPGQACDEQYF	TRBD1	TRBJ2-7	NA	TRBV7-6
TGTGCCTGGAGTGTCCAGGGTAAGCAGTACTTC	CAWSVQGKQYF	NA	TRBJ2-7	few	TRBV30
TGTGCCAGCAGTTACTCGGACCAAGAGACCCAGTACTTC	CASSYSDQETQYF	NA	TRBJ2-5	NA	TRBV6-5
TGTGCCAGCAGCTGGGGATTGAACACTGAAGCTTTCTTT	CASSWGLNTEAFF	NA	TRBJ1-1	NA	TRBV11-3
TGTGCCAGCAGTTACGGGGCTCACACTGAAGCTTTCTTT	CASSYGAHTEAFF	NA	TRBJ1-1	NA	TRBV6-6
TGTGCCAGCAGCGAGAAACCCGGGGGCGGCGACGAGCAGTACTTC	CASSEKPGGGDEQYF	NA	TRBJ2-7	NA	TRBV9
TGTGCCAGCAATATATGGACAGAGTCTAACTATGGCTACACCTTC	CASNIWTESNYGYTF	NA	TRBJ1-2	NA	TRBV5-4
TGTGCCAGCAGTTTAGACAGGGGGTCCTACGAGCAGTACTTC	CASSLDRGSYEQYF	TRBD1	TRBJ2-7	NA	TRBV27
TGTGCCAGCAGTTTGGGACTAGCCTCCACCCAGCAGTTCTTC	CASSLGLASTQQFF	TRBD2	TRBJ2-1	NA	TRBV6-5
TGTGCCAGCAGCGGAGGGGGAGAAGGAAATGAGCAGTTCTTC	CASSGGGEGNEQFF	NA	TRBJ2-1	NA	TRBV9
TGCGCCAGCAGCCAAACCGGGACGAACCAAGAGACCCAGTACTTC	CASSQTGTNQETQYF	NA	TRBJ2-5	NA	TRBV4-1
TGTGCCAGCAGCTCCACCGGATTGAAGGGCTACGAGCAGTACTTC	CASSSTGLKGYEQYF	NA	TRBJ2-7	NA	TRBV7-2
TGTGCCAGTAGCCCCGCGCTGGACACCGGGGAGCTGTTTTTT	CASSPALDTGELFF	NA	TRBJ2-2	few	TRBV19
TGTGCCAGTAGTATTGGTCGCAGGGGCTATGGCTACACCTTC	CASSIGRRGYGYTF	NA	TRBJ1-2	few	TRBV19
TGTGCCAGCGGCCCCCGGGACTTAAGCACTGAAGCTTTCTTT	CASGPRDLSTEAFF	NA	TRBJ1-1	NA	TRBV9
TGCAGCGTTACCAAACGGCCGACACAGGGAGGAGATGGCTACACCTTC	CSVTKRPTQGGDGYTF	NA	TRBJ1-2	NA	TRBV29-1
TGTGCCTGGAGTGTGGTGAACACTGAAGCTTTCTTT	CAWSVVNTEAFF	NA	TRBJ1-1	NA	TRBV30
TGTGCCATCAGCTCCCCCCACGAGAACACTGAAGCTTTCTTT	CAISSPHENTEAFF	NA	TRBJ1-1	NA	TRBV10-3
TGTGCCAGCAGCTTAACCCCTATATTACTAGCGGGCCTCCCCGGTAGATCCCACGAGCAGTACTTC	CASSLTPILLAGLPGRSHEQYF	TRBD2	TRBJ2-7	NA	TRBV7-3
TGTGCCGGGGCTGGGACTAGCGGTACCTACGAGCAGTACTTC	CAGAGTSGTYEQYF	TRBD2	TRBJ2-7	NA	TRBV30
TGCGCCAGCAGCCAAGGGGGCGGGGAGACTGAAGCTTTCTTT	CASSQGGGETEAFF	TRBD1	TRBJ1-1	NA	TRBV5-1
TGTGCCAGCAGCTTAAAAATAGCTACGCAGTATTTT	CASSLKIATQYF	NA	TRBJ2-3	NA	TRBV7-2
TGCAGCGTTGGTGGGGCTACTAATGAAAAACTGTTTTTT	CSVGGATNEKLFF	NA	TRBJ1-4	NA	TRBV29-1
TGTGCCACCAGCGCGAGATTGGGGGACCTGAACACTGAAGCTTTCTTT	CATSARLGDLNTEAFF	NA	TRBJ1-1	NA	TRBV15
TGTGCCAGCAGCTCCCGACAGGAACCATATGGCTACACCTTC	CASSSRQEPYGYTF	NA	TRBJ1-2	NA	TRBV11-3
TGTGCCAGCATCGGGGCCTACGAGCAGTACTTC	CASIGAYEQYF	NA	TRBJ2-7	NA	TRBV6-1
TGTGCCAGCAGACTCCTAGCGGGAACGGTCAATGAGCAGTTCTTC	CASRLLAGTVNEQFF	TRBD2	TRBJ2-1	NA	TRBV27
TGTGCCTGGAGTCCGGGACAGGGGGATCAGCCCCAGCATTTT	CAWSPGQGDQPQHF	TRBD1	TRBJ1-5	NA	TRBV30
TGTGCCAGCAGTGAGACAGGGGGCATTGAAAAACTGTTTTTT	CASSETGGIEKLFF	TRBD1	TRBJ1-4	NA	TRBV25-1